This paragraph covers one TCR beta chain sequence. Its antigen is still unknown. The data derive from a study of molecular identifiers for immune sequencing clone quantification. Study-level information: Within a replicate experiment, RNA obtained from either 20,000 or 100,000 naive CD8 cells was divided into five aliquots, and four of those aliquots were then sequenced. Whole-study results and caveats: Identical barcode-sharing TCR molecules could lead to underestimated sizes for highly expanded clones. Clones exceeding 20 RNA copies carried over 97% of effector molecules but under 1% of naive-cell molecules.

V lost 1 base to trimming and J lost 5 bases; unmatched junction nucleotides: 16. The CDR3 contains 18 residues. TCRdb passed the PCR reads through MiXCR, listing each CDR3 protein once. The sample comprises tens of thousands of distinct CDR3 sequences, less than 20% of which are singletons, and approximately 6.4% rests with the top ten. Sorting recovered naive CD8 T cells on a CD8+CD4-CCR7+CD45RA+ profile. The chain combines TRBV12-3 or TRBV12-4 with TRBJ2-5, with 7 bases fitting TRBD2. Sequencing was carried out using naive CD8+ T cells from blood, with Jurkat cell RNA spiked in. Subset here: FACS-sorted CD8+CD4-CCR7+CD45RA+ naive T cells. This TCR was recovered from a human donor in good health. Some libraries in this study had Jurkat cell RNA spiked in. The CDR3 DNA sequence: TGTGCCAGCAGTTTAGAGCCCTCATGGGCGGGAGATAGTGAGACCCAGTACTTC. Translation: CASSLEPSWAGDSETQYF.